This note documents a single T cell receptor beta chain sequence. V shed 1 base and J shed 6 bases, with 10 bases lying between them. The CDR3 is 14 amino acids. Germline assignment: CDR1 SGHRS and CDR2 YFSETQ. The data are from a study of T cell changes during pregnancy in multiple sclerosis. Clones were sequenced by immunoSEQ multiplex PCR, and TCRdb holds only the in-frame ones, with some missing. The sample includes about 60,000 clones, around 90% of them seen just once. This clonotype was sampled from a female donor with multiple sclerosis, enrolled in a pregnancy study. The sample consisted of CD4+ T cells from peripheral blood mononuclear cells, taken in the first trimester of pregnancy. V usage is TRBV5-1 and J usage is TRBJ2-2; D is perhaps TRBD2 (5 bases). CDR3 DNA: TGCGCCAGCAGCTTGAGAGGGTCCGCCGGGGAGCTGTTTTTT. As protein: CASSLRGSAGELFF.